A single sample is the source of the 32 T cell receptor beta chains below, sequenced in a study of identifying expanded T cells in peripheral blood. Produced via immunoSEQ multiplex PCR; TCRdb's table is partial and in-frame only. The sample consists of some 81,000 clones, 84% of them appearing once. Sequences were obtained from blood. The receptor set was obtained from a person between 18 and 75 years old in good health.

The J gene is TRBJ2-7, the V gene TRBV29-1; 8 positions agree with TRBD2. In germline, CDR1 is SQVTM, CDR2 ANQGSEA. J lost 1 base, V lost 6 bases, and 8 bases had no gene match. This CDR3 has 14 residues. The CDR3 DNA is TGCAGCGTAAAGCCGGGACTAGGATCCTACGAGCAGTACTTC. This translates into CSVKPGLGSYEQYF.

The genes are TRBV6-1 and TRBJ2-1, with 9 bases identical to TRBD1. This CDR3 has 16 amino acids. The V gene's germline CDR1 is MNHNS and CDR2 SASEGT. Trimming cost V 4 bases and J 1 base; bases outside gene matches: 5. This CDR3 reads CASSVQGAISYNEQFF. The CDR3 DNA sequence: TGTGCCAGCAGTGTACAGGGGGCAATTTCCTACAATGAGCAGTTCTTC.

The J gene is TRBJ2-7, the V gene TRBV7-9, with 10 bases that match TRBD2. The junction had 13 bases not matched to a gene; V was cut back by 4 bases and J by 1 base. Germline V lookup: CDR1 SEHNR, CDR2 FQNEAQ (reference sequence). The CDR3 runs to 18 residues. The CDR3 coding sequence is TGTGCCAGCAGCTCATATAGGGCTAGCGGGAGAGTTTCCTACGAGCAGTACTTC. It specifies CASSSYRASGRVSYEQYF.

V usage is TRBV7-3 and J usage is TRBJ2-3; TRBD2 agrees at 12 bases. V lost 5 bases to trimming and J lost 4 bases; unmatched junction nucleotides: 10. The CDR3 length is 17 residues. The germline gives CDR1 SGHTA, CDR2 FQGTGA. The CDR3: CASSQRLAGEGPDTQYF. The CDR3 DNA reads TGTGCCAGCAGCCAAAGACTAGCGGGAGAGGGGCCAGATACGCAGTATTTT.

The chain links TRBV27 to TRBJ2-7; D is undetermined. Deletions cut 5 bases from V and 2 bases from J, with 10 bases between. Germline V gives CDR1 MNHEY, CDR2 SMNVEV (reference sequence). The CDR3 runs 13 residues. The CDR3 sequence is CASSPGRTYEQYF. Here the CDR3 DNA reads TGTGCCAGCAGTCCGGGTAGAACCTACGAGCAGTACTTC.

This chain joins TRBV28 and TRBJ2-2; 10 bases agree with TRBD2. This CDR3 comprises 16 residues. Germline CDR1 MDHEN, CDR2 SYDVKM. Trimming cost V 3 bases and J 3 bases; bases outside gene matches: 4. The CDR3 coding sequence is TGTGCCAGCAGTTTGCTAGCGGGAGTCGACACCGGGGAGCTGTTTTTT. It is translated as CASSLLAGVDTGELFF. Based on the CDR3 plus reference TRBV28 and TRBJ2-2, the full variable domain is DVKVTQSSRYLVKRTGEKVFLECVQDMDHENMFWYRQDPGLGLRLIYFSYDVKMKEKGDIPEGYSVSREKKERFSLILESASTNQTSMYLCASSLLAGVDTGELFFGEGSRLTVL.

This clone was recorded only once. The J gene is TRBJ2-4, the V gene TRBV15; the D is unclear. Germline V lookup: CDR1 LNHNV, CDR2 YYDKDF (reference sequence). Trimming took off 0 bases at V and 6 bases at J, with 12 bases between the two ends. The CDR3 is 15 amino acids. The CDR3 region is CATSREVGALNIQYF. CDR3 in DNA: TGTGCCACCAGCAGAGAAGTAGGAGCCCTAAACATTCAGTACTTC. Full variable domain (missing parts from reference TRBV15 and TRBJ2-4): DAMVIQNPRYQVTQFGKPVTLSCSQTLNHNVMYWYQQKSSQAPKLLFHYYDKDFNNEADTPDNFQSRRPNTSFCFLDIRSPGLGDTAMYLCATSREVGALNIQYFGAGTRLSVL.

This clone was seen just once. The gene calls are TRBV11-2 and TRBJ1-1; D remains ambiguous. Trimming left V 3 bases short and J 8 bases short, with 16 bases between. This CDR3 has 14 amino acids. Per germline, CDR1 SGHAT and CDR2 FQNNGV. The CDR3 protein is CASSLTHPAWEAFF. CDR3 nucleotide sequence: TGTGCCAGCAGCTTGACACACCCGGCCTGGGAAGCTTTCTTT.

CDR3 in DNA: TGTGCCAGCAGGCGCGTGACCGGGGAGCTGTTTTTT. This sequence encodes CASRRVTGELFF. The chain has TRBV2 and TRBJ2-2; D uncertain. CDR1 and CDR2 (germline): SNHLY, FYNNEI. The V and J ends lost 6 bases and 5 bases respectively, with 7 bases between them. The CDR3 is 12 amino acids.

In this sample, this clone turned up a few times. The rearrangement uses TRBV19 and TRBJ2-7; TRBD2 is a possible D gene (6 bases). CDR1 is LNHDA and CDR2 is SQIVND in the germline V gene (reference sequence). The CDR3 loop spans 15 amino acids. V gave up 5 bases and J gave up 3 bases, with 17 bases separating them. For the CDR3, the DNA is TGTGCCAGTAGTTCTCGGGACGGGGGAATCTACGAGCAGTACTTC. Protein product: CASSSRDGGIYEQYF.

This clone was detected only a few times. This sequence joins TRBV30 and TRBJ1-5; D is unclear. Per germline, CDR1 GTSNPN and CDR2 SVGIG (reference sequence). The CDR3 consists of 12 residues. V lost 4 bases, J lost 5 bases, and 9 bases lay in between. The CDR3 loop is CAWTIGDQPQHF. CDR3 DNA sequence: TGTGCCTGGACCATCGGCGATCAGCCCCAGCATTTT.

The rearrangement uses TRBV18 and TRBJ2-3; perhaps TRBD1 as D (5 bases). The germline V and J ends were trimmed by 0 bases and 2 bases, with 15 bases remaining between them. The germline V gene has CDR1 KGHSH and CDR2 LQKENI. The CDR3 spans 17 residues. CDR3 protein: CASSPPESDKNTDTQYF. The CDR3 DNA is TGTGCCAGCTCACCACCGGAGTCGGACAAAAACACAGATACGCAGTATTTT.

This chain links TRBV9 with TRBJ2-5; 10 positions match TRBD2. CDR3 size: 19 residues. Germline loops: CDR1 SGDLS, CDR2 YYNGEE. J gave up 2 bases and V 0 bases, and 13 bases lay outside the gene matches. The CDR3 region is CASSVGRFSSGRVQETQYF. The CDR3 region has the DNA TGTGCCAGCAGCGTAGGGAGGTTTTCAAGCGGGAGGGTTCAAGAGACCCAGTACTTC. Full variable domain (rest looked up from reference TRBV9 and TRBJ2-5): DSGVTQTPKHLITATGQRVTLRCSPRSGDLSVYWYQQSLDQGLQFLIQYYNGEERAKGNILERFSAQQFPDLHSELNLSSLELGDSALYFCASSVGRFSSGRVQETQYFGPGTRLLVL.

In this sample, this clone turned up once. V usage is TRBV4-3 and J usage is TRBJ1-4, with D tentatively TRBD1 (5 bases). CDR1 is LGHNA, CDR2 YSLEER, per germline. This CDR3 spans 15 amino acids. With 4 bases removed from V and 4 bases from J, the gap between germline ends came to 13 bases. In DNA form, the CDR3 reads TGCGCCAGCAGCCGAGACGGGACGTTTAATGAAAAACTGTTTTTT. Its protein is CASSRDGTFNEKLFF.

The rearrangement links TRBV5-1 to TRBJ2-3; D uncertain. The CDR3 spans 13 residues. Trimming cost V 6 bases and J 0 bases, with 8 bases left between them. Germline CDR1 is SGHRS and CDR2 is YFSETQ. The CDR3 DNA follows: TGCGCCAGCAAAGAGCCAAGCACAGATACGCAGTATTTT. As protein: CASKEPSTDTQYF.

The chain joins TRBV5-6 to TRBJ1-4, with 11 bases fitting TRBD1. Per the germline V gene, CDR1 is SGHDT and CDR2 is YYEEEE. This CDR3 has 15 residues. With V trimmed by 4 bases and J by 6 bases, 5 bases remained unmatched. CDR3 bases: TGTGCCAGCAGCCCACAGGACAGGGGGCATGAAAAACTGTTTTTT. Its protein product is CASSPQDRGHEKLFF.

The rearrangement links TRBV7-2 to TRBJ1-5; no clear D. From germline, CDR1 is SGHTA and CDR2 FQGNSA. Trimming stripped 0 bases from V and 7 bases from J, with 13 bases between. The CDR3 consists of 15 residues. The CDR3 region is CASSLAPGDGQPQHF. DNA of the CDR3: TGTGCCAGCAGCTTAGCGCCCGGGGATGGACAGCCCCAGCATTTT.

The J gene is TRBJ2-5, the V gene TRBV5-6; D possibly corresponds to TRBD2 (7 bases). V dropped 1 base and J dropped 2 bases, with 15 bases sitting between them. CDR3 length equals 16 residues. Germline V lookup: CDR1 SGHDT, CDR2 YYEEEE. The CDR3 protein is CASSLLQGGGQETQYF. The CDR3 nucleotides read TGTGCCAGCAGCTTGCTCCAGGGAGGGGGGCAAGAGACCCAGTACTTC.

This CDR3 reads CASSPGQGTLYGYTF. The CDR3 coding sequence is TGTGCCAGCTCACCCGGTCAGGGGACCCTCTATGGCTACACCTTC. The chain couples TRBV18 to TRBJ1-2; the D gene is possibly TRBD1 (6 bases). This CDR3 spans 15 amino acids. V was pared by 3 bases and J by 4 bases, with 15 bases between. CDR1 and CDR2 from the germline V gene are KGHSH and LQKENI.

This clone was observed a few times. The chain has TRBV9 and TRBJ2-7, with TRBD2 identical over 12 bases. The J segment lost 3 bases and the V segment lost 3 bases, leaving 13 bases of the junction unmatched. The CDR3 spans 18 residues. Germline-derived CDR1 and CDR2 are SGDLS and YYNGEE. Written as DNA, the CDR3 is TGTGCCAGCAGCGGGGGGGGACTAGCGGGTGGTAGTCTCTACGAGCAGTACTTC. Its protein is CASSGGGLAGGSLYEQYF.

The chain joins TRBV6-5 to TRBJ2-2, with 12 positions matching TRBD2. The CDR3 is made up of 15 amino acids. The germline CDR1 and CDR2 sequences are MNHEY and SVGAGI. Trimming at V came to 5 bases and at J to 6 bases, leaving 4 bases not matched to a gene. CDR3 amino acids: CASSPLAGGAGELFF. Written as DNA, the CDR3 is TGTGCCAGCAGTCCGCTAGCGGGGGGGGCCGGGGAGCTGTTTTTT.

About this clone itself: The same CDR3 also results from other DNA sequences found in this sample. V is TRBV30 and J is TRBJ2-7; D possibly corresponds to TRBD1 (6 bases). Per germline, CDR1 GTSNPN and CDR2 SVGIG (reference sequence). The CDR3 sequence is 12 residues long. V gave up 4 bases and J gave up 1 base, with 8 bases separating them. CDR3 in DNA: TGTGCCTGGAACAGGGAATCCTACGAGCAGTACTTC. This encodes CAWNRESYEQYF.

J is TRBJ2-1 and V is TRBV7-2; a possible D gene is TRBD2 (5 bases). Looked up from germline, CDR1 is SGHTA and CDR2 is FQGNSA. The V end lost 1 base, the J end lost 6 bases, and 10 bases lay between the germline ends. The CDR3 length is 14 residues. The CDR3, as DNA: TGTGCCAGCAGCTTAGACGGGGATGTCAATGAGCAGTTCTTC. It specifies CASSLDGDVNEQFF.

The chain is built from TRBV28 and TRBJ2-7, with 9 bases matching TRBD2. CDR3 size: 15 residues. Germline lookup yields CDR1 MDHEN and CDR2 SYDVKM. The ends lost 7 bases at V and 2 bases at J; junction bases unmatched: 9. CDR3 loop: CASTGWTSVTYEQYF. In DNA form, the CDR3 reads TGTGCCAGCACGGGGTGGACTAGCGTTACCTACGAGCAGTACTTC. Full variable domain (outside the CDR3, taken from reference TRBV28 and TRBJ2-7): DVKVTQSSRYLVKRTGEKVFLECVQDMDHENMFWYRQDPGLGLRLIYFSYDVKMKEKGDIPEGYSVSREKKERFSLILESASTNQTSMYLCASTGWTSVTYEQYFGPGTRLTVT.

The gene calls are TRBV6-1 and TRBJ2-7, with 9 positions matching TRBD2. The V gene's germline CDR1 is MNHNS and CDR2 SASEGT. V shed 6 bases and J 7 bases; nucleotides not matched to a gene: 4. The CDR3 extends over 12 amino acids. CDR3 in DNA: TGTGCCAGCAGAGGACTAGCGCGGGAGCAGTACTTC. Translation: CASRGLAREQYF.

This clone was picked up one time. The chain combines TRBV25-1 with TRBJ2-1, with 8 bases matching TRBD2. The CDR3 is 15 amino acids. After removal of 5 bases from V and 5 bases from J, the junction contained 8 bases not matched to a gene. Germline V gives CDR1 MGHDK, CDR2 SYGVNS. The CDR3 loop reads CASSPRTSPNNEQFF. CDR3 DNA sequence: TGTGCCAGCAGTCCTCGGACTAGCCCGAACAATGAGCAGTTCTTC.

The chain joins TRBV7-8 to TRBJ2-3; D is perhaps TRBD1 (5 bases). The CDR3 covers 15 residues. V lost 0 bases and J lost 4, with 11 bases in between. The germline CDR1 and CDR2 sequences are SGHVS and FQNEAQ. CDR3 region: CASSLAVRVSDTQYF. The CDR3 DNA is TGTGCCAGCAGCTTAGCGGTCAGGGTCTCAGATACGCAGTATTTT.

In this sample, this clone turned up a few times. The rearrangement links TRBV30 to TRBJ2-2; D might be TRBD1 or TRBD2, each matching 6 bases. Germline V gives CDR1 GTSNPN, CDR2 SVGIG (reference sequence). This CDR3 spans 15 amino acids. V lost 1 base, J lost 8 bases, and 17 bases lay in between. The CDR3 DNA is TGTGCCTGGAGTGGGGGGGCTAATCCAGCAGGGGAGCTGTTTTTT. Amino acids: CAWSGGANPAGELFF. Using reference TRBV30 and TRBJ2-2 for the parts outside the CDR3, the full variable domain is SQTIHQWPATLVQPVGSPLSLECTVEGTSNPNLYWYRQAAGRGLQLLFYSVGIGQISSEVPQNLSASRPQDRQFILSSKKLLLSDSGFYLCAWSGGANPAGELFFGEGSRLTVL.

This clone has just a few counts. A read error may account for a junction end that differs from germline. This chain connects TRBV6-4 to TRBJ2-1; a weak D match, TRBD2 (5 bases). Germline V CDR1 and CDR2: MRHNA, SNTAGT. The CDR3 length is 10 residues. The CDR3 sequence: CRGSYNEQFF. The DNA of the CDR3 is TGCCGGGGCTCCTACAATGAGCAGTTCTTC.

J is TRBJ1-6 and V is TRBV30; D perhaps matches TRBD1 (5 bases). Trimming removed 2 bases from V and 0 bases from J, with 8 bases in between. The CDR3 spans 15 residues. Germline V gene sequence: CDR1 GTSNPN, CDR2 SVGIG (reference sequence). DNA for the CDR3: TGTGCCTGGAGTTCCACAGGCTCCTATAATTCACCCCTCCACTTT. This gives the protein CAWSSTGSYNSPLHF.

In its sample, this clone was seen once. The chain uses TRBV7-9 and TRBJ2-1, with TRBD1 identical over 7 bases. Trimming took 6 bases from V and 5 from J; bases not matched to a gene: 16. The CDR3 has 17 amino acids. CDR1 SEHNR and CDR2 FQNEAQ come from the germline V gene (reference sequence). CDR3 in DNA: TGTGCCAGCAGGTTTTTTACAGGGGCACGAGACCACAATGAGCAGTTCTTC. Its protein is CASRFFTGARDHNEQFF. Full variable domain (rest looked up from reference TRBV7-9 and TRBJ2-1): DTGVSQNPRHKITKRGQNVTFRCDPISEHNRLYWYRQTLGQGPEFLTYFQNEAQLEKSRLLSDRFSAERPKGSFSTLEIQRTEQGDSAMYLCASRFFTGARDHNEQFFGPGTRLTVL.

This sequence joins TRBV6-5 and TRBJ2-7, with D perhaps matching TRBD2 (5 bases). CDR3 size: 13 residues. Germline CDR1 MNHEY, CDR2 SVGAGI. V dropped 6 bases and J dropped 3 bases, with 12 bases sitting between them. CDR3 amino acids: CASRLDLGYEQYF. The CDR3 coding sequence is TGTGCCAGCAGACTAGATCTCGGCTACGAGCAGTACTTC.